This TCR beta chain is from a study of OX40 agonist ivuxolimab in advanced cancers. In the study overall: Patients' therapy was ivuxolimab, an antibody that acts as an agonist of OX40 (CD134).

Method: immunoSEQ multiplex PCR; TCRdb's copy keeps in-frame clones and lacks some. The profile shows around 78,000 clones, 81% of them singletons. Blood specimens came from baseline, cycle 4 day 1, and cycle 7 day 1. This clone has a handful of counts. Germline V CDR1 and CDR2: MNHNY, SVGAGI (reference sequence). The ends were cut back, 5 bases at V and 5 bases at J, with 16 bases in the middle. The CDR3 covers 14 residues. The sequence was collected from an adult with an advanced solid tumor such as melanoma, head and neck, liver or kidney cancer. Sequences were derived from CD4+ or CD8+ T cells sorted from blood, sampled in a trial of the OX40 agonist ivuxolimab. The gene calls are TRBV6-6 and TRBJ2-7, with D possibly matching TRBD2 (6 bases). CDR3 nucleotide sequence: TGTGCCAGCAGTCTGGGGGGACCCGGCGACGAGCAGTACTTC. It is translated as CASSLGGPGDEQYF.